This TCR beta chain came from a study of T cell responses to AZD1222 COVID-19 vaccine. Study observations and caveats: Spike-specific TCR breadth and depth were elevated following two AZD1222 doses. Baseline serostatus was positive in only six AZD1222 recipients. White British donors predominated, females outnumbered males, and clonal diversity was possibly underestimated. Dominant CD4 TCR responses targeted spike regions 160-218 and 743-854.

In regard to this clone: Its matching antigen is unknown.

The CDR3 covers 20 residues. After removal of 4 bases from V and 0 bases from J, the junction contained 12 bases not matched to a gene. Germline V lookup: CDR1 SGDLS, CDR2 YYNGEE. The repertoire was sequenced with immunoSEQ multiplex PCR; TCRdb's copy has only in-frame clones and lacks some. Of approximately 90,000 clones in the sample, about nine tenths were seen once. The sample in question was peripheral blood, obtained on day 0 of AZD1222 vaccination. This receptor was identified in an adult in good health. J is TRBJ2-1 and V is TRBV9; the match to TRBD2 covers 14 bases. The CDR3 loop reads CASSHGTSGRRGSSYNEQFF. The CDR3, as DNA: TGTGCCAGCAGCCATGGGACTAGCGGGAGAAGGGGGAGCTCCTACAATGAGCAGTTCTTC.